A selection of T cell receptor beta chains follows, all from one sample in a study of T cells in Graves' hyperthyroidism and ophthalmopathy. Using its own MiXCR run on the multiplex PCR reads, TCRdb lists one record per CDR3 protein. The profile shows some 370,000 distinct CDR3 sequences, about 18% of them singletons. The sample was blood. Receptors originate from a woman aged 30 to 39 with Graves' hyperthyroidism that later progressed to Graves' ophthalmopathy. Both conserved end residues are part of each CDR3. A D gene is named only where the DNA matches it firmly. Clone size is not always given. Where it is, it says once, few, many or a class for expanded clones.

D	V	size	J	CDR3	DNA
TRBD1	TRBV28	once	TRBJ2-5	CASSLLTGQETQYF	TGTGCCAGCAGTTTACTGACAGGGCAAGAAACCCAGTACTTC
-	TRBV11-2	many	TRBJ1-1	CASSPRTVNTEAFF	TGTGCCAGCAGCCCTAGGACAGTGAACACTGAAGCTTTCTTT
TRBD1	TRBV2	many	TRBJ2-1	CASSRQGSWGEQFF	TGTGCCAGCAGCCGACAGGGGTCTTGGGGTGAGCAGTTCTTC
-	TRBV28	many	TRBJ1-1	CASSFSPGPGPDNTEAFF	TGTGCCAGCAGTTTTAGTCCGGGACCGGGGCCGGATAACACTGAAGCTTTCTTT
TRBD2	TRBV11-2	many	TRBJ2-2	CASSSPGGRRLAMAGELFF	TGTGCCAGCAGCTCCCCGGGGGGGAGGAGACTAGCGATGGCCGGGGAGCTGTTTTTT
-	TRBV3-1	many	TRBJ1-2	CASSQVDIDGYTF	TGTGCCAGCAGCCAAGTGGATATAGATGGCTACACCTTC
TRBD2	TRBV14	-	TRBJ2-7	CASSDVGRGYYEQYF	TGTGCCAGCAGCGACGTGGGGAGGGGCTACTACGAGCAGTACTTC
-	TRBV20-1	many	TRBJ1-2	CSAIPGGYGYTF	TGCAGTGCTATCCCGGGGGGGTATGGCTACACCTTC
-	TRBV15	-	TRBJ1-2	CATSRQGDYGYTF	TGTGCCACCAGCAGACAGGGAGACTATGGCTACACCTTC
TRBD1	TRBV15	few	TRBJ2-7	CAIQDRDYEQYF	TGTGCCATCCAAGACAGGGACTACGAGCAGTACTTC
-	TRBV28	few	TRBJ1-2	CASSLSTGWSYGYTF	TGTGCCAGCAGTTTAAGCACAGGGTGGAGCTATGGCTACACCTTC
-	TRBV19	few	TRBJ2-7	CASSKGRGSYEQYF	TGTGCCAGTAGTAAGGGCCGGGGATCCTACGAGCAGTACTTC
-	TRBV9	once	TRBJ1-3	CASREGSTGNTIYF	TGTGCCAGCAGGGAGGGGAGTACTGGAAACACCATATATTTT
-	TRBV28	many	TRBJ1-2	CASSRPGQDQGKGYTF	TGTGCCAGCAGCCGTCCGGGACAAGATCAGGGGAAGGGCTACACCTTC
TRBD1	TRBV2	few	TRBJ1-4	CASSEDRDEKLFF	TGTGCCAGCAGTGAGGACAGGGATGAAAAACTGTTTTTT
TRBD1	TRBV28	many	TRBJ1-3	CASSPWTGGRNTIYF	TGTGCCAGCAGTCCGTGGACAGGGGGCAGAAACACCATATATTTT
-	TRBV29-1	-	TRBJ2-2	CSVENTGELFF	TGCAGCGTTGAGAACACCGGGGAGCTGTTTTTT
TRBD1	TRBV2	many	TRBJ2-1	CASTPGQGPNEQFF	TGTGCCAGCACACCGGGACAGGGGCCCAATGAGCAGTTCTTC
TRBD1	TRBV28	many	TRBJ1-2	CASTLGTGGYGYTF	TGTGCCAGCACCTTGGGGACAGGGGGCTATGGCTACACCTTC
TRBD2	TRBV24-1	-	TRBJ2-5	CATSELEGLATETQYF	TGTGCCACCAGTGAGCTCGAGGGACTAGCAACGGAGACCCAGTACTTC
-	TRBV2	few	TRBJ2-7	CASSRTEYHEQYF	TGTGCCAGCAGCAGGACGGAATACCATGAGCAGTACTTC
-	TRBV19	-	TRBJ1-4	CASSIGQGNEKLFF	TGTGCCAGTAGTATCGGGCAGGGAAATGAAAAACTGTTTTTT
-	TRBV27	many	TRBJ1-1	CASSLSEGGNTEAFF	TGTGCCAGCAGTTTATCGGAGGGGGGGAACACTGAAGCTTTCTTT
-	TRBV5-1	many	TRBJ1-2	CASSSQDLNYGYTF	TGCGCCAGCAGCTCTCAGGACCTAAACTATGGCTACACCTTC
-	TRBV19	many	TRBJ2-1	CASSTYRVKKNEQFF	TGTGCCAGTAGTACGTACAGGGTTAAGAAGAATGAGCAGTTCTTC
TRBD1	TRBV28	-	TRBJ2-5	CASSSRDRGPETQYF	TGTGCCAGCAGTTCCAGGGACAGGGGGCCGGAGACCCAGTACTTC
TRBD1	TRBV11-1	-	TRBJ1-1	CASKTGGEAFF	TGTGCCAGCAAGACAGGGGGTGAAGCTTTCTTT
-	TRBV15	-	TRBJ2-1	CATSRDLSHEQFF	TGTGCCACCAGCAGAGATCTATCGCATGAGCAGTTCTTC
TRBD1	TRBV27	-	TRBJ2-2	CASSLNWPGQGRAGELFF	TGTGCCAGCAGTTTAAATTGGCCGGGACAGGGTCGAGCCGGGGAGCTGTTTTTT
-	TRBV2	-	TRBJ1-5	CASSDPGTSFQPQHF	TGTGCCAGCAGTGACCCCGGGACAAGTTTTCAGCCCCAGCATTTT
-	TRBV7-9	-	TRBJ2-3	CASSAGDSNWPDTQYF	TGTGCCAGCAGCGCCGGAGACAGTAATTGGCCAGATACGCAGTATTTT
-	TRBV20-1	many	TRBJ2-7	CSAPQGIARTYEQYF	TGCAGTGCTCCCCAAGGGATAGCGAGGACCTACGAGCAGTACTTC